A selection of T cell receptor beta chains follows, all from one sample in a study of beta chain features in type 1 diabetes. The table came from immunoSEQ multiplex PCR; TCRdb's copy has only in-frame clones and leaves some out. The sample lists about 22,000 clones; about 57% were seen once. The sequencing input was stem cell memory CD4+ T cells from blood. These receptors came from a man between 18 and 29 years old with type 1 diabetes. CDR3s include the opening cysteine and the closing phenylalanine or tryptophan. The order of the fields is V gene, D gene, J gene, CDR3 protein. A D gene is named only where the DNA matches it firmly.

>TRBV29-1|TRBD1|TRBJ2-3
CSAPGQNTDTQYF
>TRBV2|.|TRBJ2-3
CASRLSVSDTQYF
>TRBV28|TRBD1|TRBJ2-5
CASSASTGRETQYF
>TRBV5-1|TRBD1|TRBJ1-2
CASSLAGTGFHGYTF
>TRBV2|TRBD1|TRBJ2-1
CASMGYGQAYNEQFF
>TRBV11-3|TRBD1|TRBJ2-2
CASSPPGTGPGELFF
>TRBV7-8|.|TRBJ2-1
CASSLTRAGGTGAYNEQFF
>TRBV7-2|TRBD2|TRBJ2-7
CASSSYGLAGVGEQYF
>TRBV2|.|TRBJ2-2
CASNFYTGELFF
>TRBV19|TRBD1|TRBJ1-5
CASSGDSRNQPQHF
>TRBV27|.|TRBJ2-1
CASSLKRYNEQFF
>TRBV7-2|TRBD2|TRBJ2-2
CASSSWTSGGELFF
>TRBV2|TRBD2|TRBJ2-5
CASSSSGRETQYF
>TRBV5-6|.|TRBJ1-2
CASSLVTAANYGYTF
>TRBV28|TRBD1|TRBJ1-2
CAIPRDRGSYNYGYTF
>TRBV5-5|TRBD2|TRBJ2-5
CASTSGGAETQYF
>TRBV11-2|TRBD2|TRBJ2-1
CASSLRRGVEQFF
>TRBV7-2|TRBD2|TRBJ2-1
CASSLDPSGGGQQFF
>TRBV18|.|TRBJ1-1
CASSPPPRRDTEAFF
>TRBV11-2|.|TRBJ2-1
CASSLGRGQDNEQFF
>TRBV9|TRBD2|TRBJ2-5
CASSAAGTSGVETQYF
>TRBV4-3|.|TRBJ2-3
CASSQGSGIQTDTQYF
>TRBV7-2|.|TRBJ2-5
CASSPRLSLAETQYF
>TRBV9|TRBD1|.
CASSVGGQGLREQYF
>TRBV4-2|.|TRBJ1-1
CASSSSPTMNTEAFF
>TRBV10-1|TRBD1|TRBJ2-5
CASSGDRDRAKETQYF
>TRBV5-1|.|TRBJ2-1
CASHRDSSYNEQFF
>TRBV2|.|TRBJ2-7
CASSALQGEDYEQYF
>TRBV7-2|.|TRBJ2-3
CASSFREDTQYF
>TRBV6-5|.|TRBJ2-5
CASTSTGQETQYF
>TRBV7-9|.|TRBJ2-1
CASSFTVVNEQFF
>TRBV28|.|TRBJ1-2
CASSPGDKLYGYTF
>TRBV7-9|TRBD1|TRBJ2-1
CASSYHYGTGSEQFF
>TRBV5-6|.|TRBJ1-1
CASSPRRDTTEAFF
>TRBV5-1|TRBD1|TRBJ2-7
CASDRTGGGYEQYF
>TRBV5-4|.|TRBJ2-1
CASTISAGTSYNEQFF
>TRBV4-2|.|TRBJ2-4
CASSQDLSAGKNIQYF
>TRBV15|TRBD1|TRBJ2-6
CATSSGTASGANVLTF
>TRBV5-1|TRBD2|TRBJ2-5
CASSLGSGWRGGRLQETQYF
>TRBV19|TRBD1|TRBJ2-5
CASRRTGDQETQYF
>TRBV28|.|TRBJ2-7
CASSLTVAYEQYF
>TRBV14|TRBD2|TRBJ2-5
CASSTGTSGQETQYF
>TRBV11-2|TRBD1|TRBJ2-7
CASSLNRDSSYEQYF
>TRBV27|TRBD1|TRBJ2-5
CASSFYGTVPQETQYF
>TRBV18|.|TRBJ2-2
CASSRSDSYTGELFF
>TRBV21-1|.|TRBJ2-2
CATGTGGPGELFF
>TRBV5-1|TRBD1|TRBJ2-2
CASTLQGTNTGELFF